This TCR beta chain derives from a study of T cell changes during pregnancy in multiple sclerosis. The germline V gene has CDR1 SGHRS and CDR2 YFSETQ. This CDR3 is 16 amino acids long. V was trimmed by 0 bases and J by 2 bases, leaving 12 bases between them. Produced via immunoSEQ multiplex PCR; TCRdb's table is partial and in-frame only. The repertoire holds fewer than 25,000 clones, with roughly 89% as singletons. This sample comprised CD4+ T cells from peripheral blood mononuclear cells, obtained in the third trimester of pregnancy. The chain combines TRBV5-1 with TRBJ2-1; perhaps TRBD2 as D (5 bases). The clonotype originates from a female donor in good health, enrolled as a control in a pregnancy study. CDR3 protein: CASSLAGVATYNEQFF. As DNA, the CDR3 is TGCGCCAGCAGCTTGGCCGGGGTAGCGACCTACAATGAGCAGTTCTTC.